This entry concerns a single T cell receptor (beta chain). The antigen this receptor binds is unknown. Qualities for individual bases were not recorded, and no much larger clone is one base off. The immunoSEQ multiplex PCR assay was used to generate TCR libraries, with TCR-beta and/or TCR-alpha/delta assays applied to each sample. The amplified TCR libraries were sequenced on the Illumina high-throughput platform. The study's processing was this. Clustering and dimensionality reduction were performed using pairwise TCRdist distances among GMM-specific receptors from ex vivo sorted or in vitro expanded T cells. The score assigned to each clinical repertoire was mean NN-distance, meaning the average TCRdist to the nearest 10% of tetramer-positive reference sequences. To compute GEM TCR motif frequency, the fraction of unique TCRs matching known GEM sequences by V/J usage and CDR3 length was calculated. Active tuberculosis was classified by linear discriminant analysis with leave-one-out cross-validation, implemented in scikit-learn. TCRdb took over this immuneACCESS table, retaining in-frame rearrangements with V and J assigned. Such tables are incomplete; in checked studies, under half of the missing clones stem from an unresolved V gene, and the remainder is unexplained. D and trimming come from the DNA, and the V and J calls and clone size come from that table. Here the sample has about 30,000 clones; approximately 90% occur a single time. The ten largest make up less than 2.5% of the sample.

What this sample's time point label stands for: new active TB diagnosis, blood taken before or within 7 days of starting treatment. The patients with active tuberculosis were newly diagnosed, HIV-seronegative South African adults aged 18 years or older. Active tuberculosis was confirmed by positive sputum smear microscopy and/or positive M. tuberculosis culture. Immunosequencing of unsorted cryopreserved PBMC covered, on average, about 99,000 T cells per clinical donor. This record belongs to a study of T cells in tuberculosis (dated by TCRdb to 2016 to 2019). Some background on the complete study: In the study, CD1B tetramers and high-throughput TCR immunosequencing were combined to characterize T cells specific for the mycobacterial lipid antigen glucose monomycolate (GMM). IGRA-negative adolescents, IGRA-positive adolescents with latent tuberculosis and adults with active tuberculosis, around nine per group, were compared in a South African clinical cohort. PBMC from patients with active tuberculosis were archived either before the start of standard anti-tuberculosis treatment or within 7 days of starting that treatment. What the work shows at the level of the full study, not this receptor alone: The smaller NN-distances were partly driven by shorter CDR3-alpha lengths in active tuberculosis patients, and the difference for TCR-beta did not reach statistical significance. Using GEM motif frequencies, a classifier achieved about 63% accuracy, whereas a classifier built on the diverse GMM-specific repertoire got to around 86% accuracy (AUROC roughly 0.88). Clinical samples were chosen by availability of cryopreserved specimens, and active tuberculosis cases were adults while controls were adolescents. Smaller mean NN-distances to GMM-specific TCRs were observed in active tuberculosis TCR-alpha repertoires than in IGRA-negative controls, suggesting clonal expansion of GMM-specific TCRs.

The origin of this receptor is an adult with tuberculosis. Sequenced here: PBMCs, sampled at tuberculosis diagnosis.

The nucleotides are TGCGCCAGCAGCCAAGATTTAGGGGTTACTGAAGCTTTCTTT. The resulting protein is CASSQDLGVTEAFF. This chain is built from TRBV4-3 and TRBJ1-1; perhaps TRBD1 is the D gene, with 5 bases matching. The CDR3 covers 14 residues, taking in both the cysteine and the phenylalanine. Only the CDR3 DNA stays, 42 bases, in frame from base 1. From a lookup of the germline V gene, CDR1 and CDR2 are LGHNA and YSLEER. At the junction V is shortened by 0 bases and J by 5 bases, with 10 bases in between.